This T cell receptor beta chain was documented in a study of blood T cell repertoires in COVID-19. Study as a whole: Donors in the United States, Italy and Spain gave samples during acute or convalescent COVID-19.

V lost 6 bases, J lost 3 bases, and 7 bases stayed unmatched. The CDR3 has 15 residues. In germline, CDR1 is LGHDT, CDR2 YNNKEL (reference sequence). As originally analysed: Reference gene primer amplification yielded estimated nucleated cell counts. Generated by immunoSEQ multiplex PCR, the TCRdb table keeps only in-frame clones and is missing some. D and trimming come from the DNA, and the V and J calls and clone size come from that table. This table holds about 210,000 clones, approximately 80% found once. During active infection, Seattle patients enrolled and were then monitored through disease. The chain couples TRBV3-1 (or the pseudogene TRBV3-2) to TRBJ1-2; TRBD1 aligns across 10 bases. The sequence was collected from a woman of 80 years or more with COVID-19, enrolled during active disease. Sequencing used peripheral blood. This chain's CDR3 is CASRARTGGDYGYTF. The CDR3, as DNA: TGTGCCAGCAGAGCCCGGACAGGGGGGGACTATGGCTACACCTTC.